This section outlines one T cell receptor beta chain sequence together with its context. The sample belongs to a study of blood T cell repertoires in COVID-19. The overall study: Acute and convalescent COVID-19 samples came from the United States, Italy and Spain.

Assay: immunoSEQ multiplex PCR; the TCRdb copy retains only in-frame clones and omits some. The sample lists approximately 170,000 clones, around 80% occurring once. Germline CDR1 reads MDHEN; CDR2 reads SYDVKM. The CDR3 sequence is 16 residues long. V lost 6 bases to trimming and J lost 4 bases; unmatched junction nucleotides: 11. The receptor's source is a woman in her 70s with COVID-19, enrolled during active disease. Sequencing input: peripheral blood. The chain recombines TRBV28 with TRBJ1-5, with 8 bases lining up with TRBD1. The DNA for the CDR3 is TGTGCCAGCAGACCGCAGGGGGCCGGGGCGAATCAGCCCCAGCATTTT. Protein product: CASRPQGAGANQPQHF.